This T cell receptor (beta chain) is drawn from a study of blood T cell repertoires in COVID-19. Study-wide context: PBMCs, B-cell-depleted T cells, or T cells were the source of the cDNA or gDNA that made up the material.

Here immunoSEQ multiplex PCR was the method, and the copy in TCRdb shows in-frame clones only, minus some. The repertoire consists of about 110,000 clones, with over 65% occurring once and the leading ten covering about 3.7%. Per the germline V gene, CDR1 is SGHVS and CDR2 is FNYEAQ. V was pared by 1 base and J by 9 bases, with 4 bases of the junction left unmatched. CDR3 length equals 15 residues. The sample holds one count of this clone. Input material: peripheral blood. The sequence was obtained from a woman at least 80 years old with acute or convalescent COVID-19. V is TRBV7-6 and J is TRBJ1-6; TRBD1 matches at 9 bases. CDR3 sequence: CASSLGGQGISPLHF. CDR3 nucleotides: TGTGCCAGCAGCTTAGGGGGACAGGGTATTTCACCCCTCCACTTT.